This T cell receptor beta chain was found in a study of cytomegalovirus exposure and HLA in healthy donors. Findings and caveats of the study: Near-uniform donor sequencing depth was presumed by presence/absence analyses. Information on immune exposure was restricted to one variable (CMV serostatus).

Concerning this clone: Its antigen is undetermined.

The PCR contained 60 Vbeta and 13 Jbeta primers. Generated by immunoSEQ multiplex PCR, the TCRdb table keeps only in-frame clones and is missing some. The table includes about 170,000 clones, 84% detected once. Unrecorded immune exposure was likely among donors, who were nominally healthy when sampled. Germline CDR1 SGHRS, CDR2 YFSETQ. This CDR3 contains 17 residues. V was clipped by 0 bases and J by 1 base; unmatched bases: 6. The sequence derives from a girl aged 5-17 years in good health and CMV-seropositive. Sequences were obtained from PBMCs. This chain links TRBV5-1 with TRBJ2-7, with 11 bases that match TRBD2. The CDR3 is CASSLAKTSGASYEQYF. In DNA, the CDR3 is TGCGCCAGCAGCTTGGCCAAGACTAGCGGGGCTTCCTACGAGCAGTACTTC.